The 8 T cell receptor beta chains presented below share a single source sample, sequenced in a study of cytomegalovirus exposure and HLA in healthy donors. The study ran its PCR with 60 Vbeta and 13 Jbeta primers. The protocol was immunoSEQ multiplex PCR, while the TCRdb copy is restricted to in-frame clones and leaves out a portion. The data contain approximately 150,000 clones, approximately 72% of them singletons. What was sequenced was PBMCs. The receptors originated from a female donor in good health and CMV-seronegative.

V usage is TRBV5-6 and J usage is TRBJ2-7; 9 bases align to TRBD2. This CDR3 is 13 amino acids long. The germline gives CDR1 SGHDT, CDR2 YYEEEE. Germline trimming cut 7 bases from V and 3 bases from J; bases unmatched to any gene: 5. The CDR3 sequence: CASYAAGGYEQYF. CDR3 nucleotide sequence: TGTGCCAGCTACGCAGCGGGGGGCTACGAGCAGTACTTC.

A single count supports this clone. V gene TRBV5-1 combines with J gene TRBJ2-1, with 9 bases aligning to TRBD1. The germline V gene encodes CDR1 SGHRS and CDR2 YFSETQ. The trim removed 2 bases at V and 9 bases at J, leaving 9 bases unmatched. CDR3 length: 15 residues. CDR3 sequence: CASSFTGGFGGEQFF. As DNA, the CDR3 is TGCGCCAGCAGCTTTACAGGGGGCTTCGGTGGTGAGCAGTTCTTC.

This chain connects TRBV5-1 to TRBJ1-2; maybe TRBD1 (5 bases). The ends were cut back, 0 bases at V and 4 bases at J, with 7 bases in the middle. The length of the CDR3 is 13 residues. The germline V gene encodes CDR1 SGHRS and CDR2 YFSETQ. The CDR3 DNA reads TGCGCCAGCAGCTTGGGCAGGGCCTATGGCTACACCTTC. This codes for CASSLGRAYGYTF.

The chain employs TRBV7-9 and TRBJ1-1; D not certain. V gave up 4 bases and J gave up 1 base, with 7 bases separating them. This CDR3 spans 13 amino acids. Germline CDR1 and CDR2: SEHNR and FQNEAQ (reference sequence). For the CDR3, the DNA is TGTGCCAGCAGCTCCTATAGGAACACTGAAGCTTTCTTT. Translation gives CASSSYRNTEAFF.

The gene calls are TRBV28 and TRBJ2-7; D ambiguous. Germline V gives CDR1 MDHEN, CDR2 SYDVKM. Trimming left V 10 bases short and J 1 base short, with 17 bases between. The CDR3 is 14 amino acids. As DNA, the CDR3 is TGTGCCACCCATCCCACCGACACATCCTACGAGCAGTACTTC. It encodes CATHPTDTSYEQYF.

A few counts support this clone. The chain joins TRBV7-2 to TRBJ2-5; D not resolved. This CDR3 has 14 amino acids. Trimming took off 1 base at V and 1 base at J, with 7 bases between the two ends. Germline V gene lookup returns CDR1 SGHTA and CDR2 FQGNSA. This chain's CDR3 is CASSLGGAQETQYF. The CDR3 DNA sequence: TGTGCCAGCAGCTTAGGAGGTGCCCAAGAGACCCAGTACTTC.

This CDR3 reads CASSFLGHRRPNSPLHF. The CDR3 DNA sequence: TGTGCCAGCAGCTTTCTCGGACACCGGAGACCGAATTCACCCCTCCACTTT. The chain is built from TRBV13 and TRBJ1-6, with a tentative D call TRBD1 (5 bases). The V end lost 3 bases, the J end lost 7 bases, and 19 bases lay between the germline ends. CDR1 is PRHDT, CDR2 FYEKMQ, per germline (reference sequence). The CDR3 spans 17 residues.

This rearrangement joins TRBV7-2 to TRBJ1-3; TRBD1 might be the D (5 bases). CDR1 SGHTA and CDR2 FQGNSA come from the germline V gene. V lost 7 bases to trimming and J lost 0 bases, with 10 bases between them. The CDR3 runs 14 residues. The CDR3 DNA follows: TGTGCCAGCATGCAGGGCCCCTCTGGAAACACCATATATTTT. Its translation: CASMQGPSGNTIYF.